One and the same sample provided the 21 T cell receptor beta chains below, sequenced in a study of regulatory dendritic cells for organ transplantation. Using immunoSEQ multiplex PCR, the repertoire was profiled, and TCRdb retains in-frame clones only, with some absent. The sample carries about 10,000 clones, roughly two thirds recorded once. Sequenced: memory CD8+ T cells from blood. Subset here: CD45RO+ memory T cells. The receptors were sampled from a human donor in good health.

The chain combines TRBV30 with TRBJ1-2; D uncertain. From germline, CDR1 is GTSNPN and CDR2 SVGIG (reference sequence). V was shortened by 0 bases and J by 8 bases, with 10 bases between the two germline ends. There are 12 residues in the CDR3. As DNA, the CDR3 is TGTGCCTGGAGTGTACGATTGGGAGGCTACACCTTC. Residues: CAWSVRLGGYTF.

The V call is TRBV27, the J call TRBJ2-5, with TRBD2 matching 11 bases. This CDR3 has 14 residues. V trimming: 8 bases; J trimming: 4 bases; junction bases outside the gene matches: 6. Germline CDR1 and CDR2: MNHEY and SMNVEV (reference sequence). CDR3 residues: CASVPLAGGETQYF. The CDR3, as DNA: TGTGCCAGCGTCCCCCTAGCGGGAGGAGAGACCCAGTACTTC.

This rearrangement joins TRBV25-1 to TRBJ1-1; 8 bases are shared with TRBD1. Per the germline V gene, CDR1 is MGHDK and CDR2 is SYGVNS. The V segment lost 3 bases and the J segment 3 bases; nucleotides outside the gene matches: 9. CDR3 length: 16 residues. The CDR3 spells CASSDEGQTGDTEAFF. The CDR3 DNA sequence: TGTGCCAGCAGTGATGAGGGGCAGACAGGGGACACTGAAGCTTTCTTT. The full variable domain, rest sourced from reference TRBV25-1 and TRBJ1-1, is EADIYQTPRYLVIGTGKKITLECSQTMGHDKMYWYQQDPGMELHLIHYSYGVNSTEKGDLSSESTVSRIRTEHFPLTLESARPSHTSQYLCASSDEGQTGDTEAFFGQGTRLTVV.

This clone was counted between two and nine times. Additional DNA sequences in this sample encode the identical CDR3. J is TRBJ2-7 and V is TRBV19; possible D gene TRBD1, 5 bases. Germline assignment: CDR1 LNHDA and CDR2 SQIVND (reference sequence). The CDR3 has 13 amino acids. V shed 6 bases and J shed 0 bases, with 9 bases lying between them. CDR3 bases: TGTGCCAGTAGCCTAGACAGCTCCTACGAGCAGTACTTC. The encoded protein is CASSLDSSYEQYF.

Points on this clone: Relative to the germline gene, one junction end is altered; a read error may explain this. The chain couples TRBV6-5 to TRBJ2-2; no clear D gene. Germline lookup yields CDR1 MNHEY and CDR2 SVGAGI. There are 13 residues in the CDR3. CDR3 DNA sequence: TGTGCCAGCAGTGACTCTAGCACCGGGGAGCTGTTTTTT. As protein: CASSDSSTGELFF.

The chain carries TRBV10-3 and TRBJ2-7; 10 nucleotides match TRBD2. CDR1 ENHRY and CDR2 SYGVKD come from the germline V gene. V was pared by 6 bases and J by 2 bases, with 4 bases of the junction left unmatched. The CDR3 spans 14 residues. CDR3 amino acids: CAISRSGGAYEQYF. The CDR3 coding sequence is TGTGCCATCAGCCGCAGCGGGGGGGCCTACGAGCAGTACTTC.

This chain uses TRBV7-9 with TRBJ2-1; 14 bases agree with TRBD2. This CDR3 has 19 amino acids. After removal of 4 bases from V and 4 bases from J, the junction contained 12 bases not matched to a gene. Germline V CDR1 and CDR2: SEHNR, FQNEAQ (reference sequence). The CDR3 nucleotides are TGTGCCAGCAGCTCGCGACTAGCGGGAGGGCCTAAGTTATACAATGAGCAGTTCTTC. Encoded protein: CASSSRLAGGPKLYNEQFF.

The rearrangement joins TRBV28 to TRBJ2-7, with D perhaps assigned TRBD1 or TRBD2 (5 bases each). The CDR3 totals 15 residues. Trimming stripped 7 bases from V and 3 bases from J, with 19 bases between. Germline V gene data show CDR1 as MDHEN and CDR2 as SYDVKM. This CDR3 is CASTLGDGGVYEQYF. In DNA, the CDR3 is TGTGCCAGCACCCTAGGGGACGGTGGAGTCTACGAGCAGTACTTC. The full variable domain, its missing parts supplied by reference TRBV28 and TRBJ2-7, is DVKVTQSSRYLVKRTGEKVFLECVQDMDHENMFWYRQDPGLGLRLIYFSYDVKMKEKGDIPEGYSVSREKKERFSLILESASTNQTSMYLCASTLGDGGVYEQYFGPGTRLTVT.

Comment on this clone: Other DNA sequences from this sample encode an identical CDR3 as well. The chain is built from TRBV28 and TRBJ2-7; D ambiguous. CDR1 MDHEN and CDR2 SYDVKM come from the germline V gene. V was trimmed by 6 bases and J by 7 bases, leaving 13 bases between them. This CDR3 region has 12 residues. The CDR3: CASSVPLGEQYF. The CDR3 region has the DNA TGTGCCAGCAGCGTCCCCCTTGGGGAGCAGTACTTC.

CDR3 in amino acids: CASSSPGLAGGPPYNEQFF. CDR3 DNA: TGCGCCAGCAGTTCACCGGGACTAGCGGGAGGGCCCCCCTACAATGAGCAGTTCTTC. The chain is built from TRBV5-1 and TRBJ2-1; 16 bases agree with TRBD2. Unmatched junction bases numbered 10, after V lost 5 bases and J lost 2 bases. CDR3 length: 19 residues. Germline V gene lookup returns CDR1 SGHRS and CDR2 YFSETQ. The variable domain in full, completed from reference TRBV5-1 and TRBJ2-1, reads KAGVTQTPRYLIKTRGQQVTLSCSPISGHRSVSWYQQTPGQGLQFLFEYFSETQRNKGNFPGRFSGRQFSNSRSEMNVSTLELGDSALYLCASSSPGLAGGPPYNEQFFGPGTRLTVL.

This sequence joins TRBV28 and TRBJ2-7; the match to TRBD2 covers 9 bases. Germline lookup yields CDR1 MDHEN and CDR2 SYDVKM. V was pared by 5 bases and J by 3 bases, with 8 bases of the junction left unmatched. The CDR3 is 15 residues long. The CDR3: CASSRGLAIIYEQYF. The DNA of the CDR3 is TGTGCCAGCAGTCGGGGACTAGCCATCATCTACGAGCAGTACTTC.

This rearrangement joins TRBV6-4 to TRBJ2-3, with no clear D. Germline lookup yields CDR1 MRHNA and CDR2 SNTAGT. The CDR3 contains 15 residues. Deletions cut 0 bases from V and 2 bases from J, with 9 bases between. CDR3 amino acids: CASSDSGGNTDTQYF. CDR3 coding DNA: TGTGCCAGCAGTGACTCAGGTGGTAACACAGATACGCAGTATTTT.

V is TRBV18 and J is TRBJ1-4, with D unclear. CDR3 size: 16 residues. Germline V CDR1 and CDR2: KGHSH, LQKENI. The V end was cut by 3 bases, the J end by 5 bases, with 16 bases between. DNA of the CDR3: TGTGCCAGCTCACCGGTCTTGTATGGAGCAAATGAAAAACTGTTTTTT. It translates to CASSPVLYGANEKLFF.

This clone was found once. V usage is TRBV7-2 and J usage is TRBJ1-5; 9 positions agree with TRBD1. V lost 5 bases and J lost 0; bases outside the gene matches: 8. From germline, CDR1 is SGHTA and CDR2 FQGNSA. The length of the CDR3 is 17 residues. The CDR3 is CASSLRTGDYSNQPQHF. The CDR3 DNA reads TGTGCCAGCAGCCTTAGGACAGGGGACTATAGCAATCAGCCCCAGCATTTT.

The V gene is TRBV11-3, the J gene TRBJ2-7, with D unresolved. Per the germline V gene, CDR1 is SGHNT and CDR2 is YENEEA. The CDR3 consists of 13 residues. V was shortened by 2 bases and J by 3 bases, with 8 bases between the two germline ends. CDR3 region: CASSLRNGYEQYF. In DNA form, the CDR3 reads TGTGCCAGCAGCTTAAGGAACGGCTACGAGCAGTACTTC.

The chain links TRBV7-9 to TRBJ2-5, with D possibly being TRBD1 or TRBD2 (5 bases each). CDR3 length equals 14 residues. Germline V gene lookup returns CDR1 SEHNR and CDR2 FQNEAQ (reference sequence). The V end lost 2 bases, the J end lost 7 bases, and 14 bases lay between the germline ends. The CDR3 reads CASSLSGPQVTQYF. The DNA of the CDR3 is TGTGCCAGCAGCTTATCGGGGCCCCAGGTGACCCAGTACTTC. The whole variable domain, filled in from reference TRBV7-9 and TRBJ2-5, reads DTGVSQNPRHKITKRGQNVTFRCDPISEHNRLYWYRQTLGQGPEFLTYFQNEAQLEKSRLLSDRFSAERPKGSFSTLEIQRTEQGDSAMYLCASSLSGPQVTQYFGPGTRLLVL.

J is TRBJ2-7 and V is TRBV7-8; no definite D call. In germline, CDR1 is SGHVS, CDR2 FQNEAQ. The CDR3 has 11 amino acids. Between the trimmed V and J ends, which lost 4 bases and 2 bases, there was a span of 3 bases. The CDR3 protein is CASSSPYEQYF. CDR3 bases: TGTGCCAGCAGCTCACCCTACGAGCAGTACTTC. The variable domain in full, with the rest retrieved from reference TRBV7-8 and TRBJ2-7, is GAGVSQSPRYKVAKRGQDVALRCDPISGHVSLFWYQQALGQGPEFLTYFQNEAQLDKSGLPSDRFFAERPEGSVSTLKIQRTQQEDSAVYLCASSSPYEQYFGPGTRLTVT.

This rearrangement joins TRBV7-9 to TRBJ2-7; no clear D gene. The V and J ends lost 0 bases and 5 bases respectively, with 5 bases between them. There are 12 residues in the CDR3. Per germline, CDR1 SEHNR and CDR2 FQNEAQ (reference sequence). The CDR3 sequence: CASSLARNEQYF. The CDR3 nucleotides read TGTGCCAGCAGCTTAGCGCGTAACGAGCAGTACTTC.

CDR3 residues: CASSSEMNTEAFF. The CDR3 DNA reads TGTGCCAGCAGCTCCGAAATGAACACTGAAGCTTTCTTT. This sequence joins TRBV9 and TRBJ1-1; D is uncertain. The germline CDR1 and CDR2 sequences are SGDLS and YYNGEE. This CDR3 comprises 13 residues. Trimming left V 4 bases short and J 0 bases short, with 7 bases between.

The J gene is TRBJ1-3, the V gene TRBV10-1; TRBD1 might be the D (5 bases). The germline CDR1 and CDR2 sequences are WNHNN and SYGVQD (reference sequence). The CDR3 contains 16 residues. Trimming took off 7 bases at V and 3 bases at J, with 19 bases between the two ends. For the CDR3, the DNA is TGCGCCAGCATCGGAGCGTGGGGGAAAAATGGAAACACCATATATTTT. Translated: CASIGAWGKNGNTIYF.

The V call is TRBV6-5, the J call TRBJ2-5; D gene uncertain. Germline lookup yields CDR1 MNHEY and CDR2 SVGAGI. V was pared by 2 bases and J by 3 bases, with 10 bases between. The CDR3 runs 14 residues. CDR3 sequence reads: CASSYVHGEETQYF. The CDR3 bases are TGTGCCAGCAGTTACGTCCACGGTGAAGAGACCCAGTACTTC.